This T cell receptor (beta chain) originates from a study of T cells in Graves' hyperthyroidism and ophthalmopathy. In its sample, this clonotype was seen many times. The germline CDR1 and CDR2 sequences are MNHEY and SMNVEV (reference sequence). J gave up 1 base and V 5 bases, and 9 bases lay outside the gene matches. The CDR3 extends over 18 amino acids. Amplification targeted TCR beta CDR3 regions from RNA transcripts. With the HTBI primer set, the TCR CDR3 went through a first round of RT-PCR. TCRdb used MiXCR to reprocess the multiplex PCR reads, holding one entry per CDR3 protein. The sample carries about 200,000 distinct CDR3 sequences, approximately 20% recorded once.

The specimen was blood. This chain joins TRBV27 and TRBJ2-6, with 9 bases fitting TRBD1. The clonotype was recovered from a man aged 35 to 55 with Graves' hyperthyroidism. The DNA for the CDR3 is TGTGCCAGCAGTCGTTTAGGACAGGGGAAGTCTGGGGCCAACGTCCTGACTTTC. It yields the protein CASSRLGQGKSGANVLTF.